Sequencing of this T cell receptor (beta chain) was carried out in a study of cytomegalovirus exposure and HLA in healthy donors. Points from the study as a whole: As a later analysis revealed, the rate of TCR association differed by HLA locus, with DRB1 most and HLA-C fewest. The number of N-insertions in an Asian-associated ancestry cluster was reportedly below the approximately 600-donor mean in a later analysis. The CMV antigen specificity of a few CMV-associated chains was confirmed through in vitro analysis.

Points on this clone: The antigen is unknown.

This CDR3 is 18 amino acids long. Per germline, CDR1 SEHNR and CDR2 FQNEAQ (reference sequence). V shed 5 bases, J shed 4 bases, and the junction held 18 bases outside the gene matches. Healthy bone marrow donors made up the donor group. PCR employed 60 Vbeta and 13 Jbeta primers. The protocol was immunoSEQ multiplex PCR, while the TCRdb copy is restricted to in-frame clones and leaves out a portion. The sample has about 120,000 clones, roughly 78% seen once; the top ten hold 8.9%. The material sequenced was PBMCs. This TCR came from a man in his thirties or forties in good health and CMV-seropositive. The chain couples TRBV7-9 to TRBJ2-7; 9 bases map to TRBD2. The CDR3 spells CASSPPQPNSGGLYEQYF. In DNA form, the CDR3 reads TGTGCCAGCAGCCCACCGCAACCCAATAGCGGGGGCCTATACGAGCAGTACTTC.